This is a list of T cell receptor beta chains from one sample in a study of blood T cell repertoires in COVID-19. Here immunoSEQ multiplex PCR was the method, and the copy in TCRdb shows in-frame clones only, minus some. The top ten clones hold 6.5% to 8.5% of a sample with 130,000 to 150,000 clones, about four fifths of them seen once. The specimen was peripheral blood. Receptor source: a human donor with acute or convalescent COVID-19. The donor label of this sample is uncertain. The CDR3 runs from the conserved cysteine through the conserved F or W. Each record gives: V gene, clone size, J gene, CDR3 protein. Size values are once, few and many counts, or a class for expanded clones, and some rows have none.

TRBV18	few	TRBJ2-3	CASSLGQGRDTQYF
TRBV6-5	NA	TRBJ1-2	CASKNLEGCYGYTF
TRBV5-6	few	TRBJ1-2	CASSSRTGDGYTF
TRBV12-3/TRBV12-4	NA	TRBJ1-1	CASRGGEAFF
TRBV18	NA	TRBJ1-4	CASSQAGTPTNEKLFF
TRBV9	NA	TRBJ1-5	CASSPGLLDQPQHF
TRBV7-3	NA	TRBJ1-1	CASSPRAGNTEAFF
TRBV3-1/TRBV3-2	NA	TRBJ1-1	CASSQGWQGYTEAFF
TRBV7-3	many	TRBJ2-2	CASSPSGVRDGELFF
TRBV19	NA	TRBJ1-1	CASSTRVRNTEAFF
TRBV7-6	NA	TRBJ2-1	CASSSGVSPYNEQFF
TRBV15	NA	TRBJ2-3	CATSTRTGTTDTQYF
TRBV2	NA	TRBJ2-2	CASSESSNTGELFF
TRBV30	few	TRBJ1-5	CAWSVTGNQPQHF
TRBV5-6	NA	TRBJ1-2	CASSFPGAASGYTF